The sample holds one count of the clone carrying this T cell receptor (beta chain). These data come from a study of human versus mouse CDR3 diversity and MHC coevolution. Germline CDR1 reads MNHNS; CDR2 reads SASEGT. There are 14 residues in the CDR3. The assay was immunoSEQ multiplex PCR, and TCRdb's table has in-frame clones only and misses some. The sample yields 50,000 to 65,000 clones, roughly 93% seen once. The chain employs TRBV6-1 and TRBJ2-5, with D perhaps TRBD1 (6 bases). The assigned J gene may be wrong: the sequence end matches TRBJ2-7 better. What was sequenced was naive CD4+ T cells from blood. Subset specified: CD45RO-negative CD62L-positive naive CD4 T cells. The receptor was isolated from a person in their 60s in good health. CDR3 loop: CASSERQGPYEQYF. CDR3 nucleotides: TGTGCCAGCAGTGAGAGGCAGGGGCCCTACGAGCAGTACTTC.